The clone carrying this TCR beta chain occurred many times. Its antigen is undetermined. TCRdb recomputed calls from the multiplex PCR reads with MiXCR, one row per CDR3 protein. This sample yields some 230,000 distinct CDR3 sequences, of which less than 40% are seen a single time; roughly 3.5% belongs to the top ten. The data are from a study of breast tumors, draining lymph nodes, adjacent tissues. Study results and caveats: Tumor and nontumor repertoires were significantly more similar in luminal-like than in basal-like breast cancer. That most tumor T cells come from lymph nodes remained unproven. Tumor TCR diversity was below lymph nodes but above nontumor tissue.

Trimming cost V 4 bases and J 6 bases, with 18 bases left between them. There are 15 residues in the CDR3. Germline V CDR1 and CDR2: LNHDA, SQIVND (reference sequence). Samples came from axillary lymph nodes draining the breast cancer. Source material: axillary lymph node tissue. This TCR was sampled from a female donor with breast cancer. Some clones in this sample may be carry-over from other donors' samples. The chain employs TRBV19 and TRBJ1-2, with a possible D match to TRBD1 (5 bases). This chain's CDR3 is CASSTQRAGRDGYTF. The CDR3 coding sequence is TGTGCCAGTAGTACCCAGAGGGCAGGCAGGGATGGCTACACCTTC.